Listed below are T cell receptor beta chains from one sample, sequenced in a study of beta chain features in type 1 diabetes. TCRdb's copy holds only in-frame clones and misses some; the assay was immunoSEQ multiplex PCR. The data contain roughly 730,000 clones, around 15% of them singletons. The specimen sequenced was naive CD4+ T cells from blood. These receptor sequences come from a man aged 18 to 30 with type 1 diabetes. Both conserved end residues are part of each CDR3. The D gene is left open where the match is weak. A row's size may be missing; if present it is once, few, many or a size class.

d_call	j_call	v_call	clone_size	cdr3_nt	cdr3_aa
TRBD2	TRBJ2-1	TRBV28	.	TGTGCCAGCAGTTTCGGCGGGGGGCCCTACAATGAGCAGTTCTTC	CASSFGGGPYNEQFF
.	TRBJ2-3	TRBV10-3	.	TGTGCCATCAACAGGGATCAGGCAGATACGCAGTATTTT	CAINRDQADTQYF
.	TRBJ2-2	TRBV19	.	TGTGCCACACTCCCCTGGCCGGTCACCGGGGAGCTGTTTTTT	CATLPWPVTGELFF
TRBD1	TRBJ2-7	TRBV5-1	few	TGCGCCAGCAGCTTCGACAGGGGCAACGAGCAGTACTTC	CASSFDRGNEQYF
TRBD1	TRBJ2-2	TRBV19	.	TGTGCCAGTAGTCCACCTCGGACAGGGCGAGGGGAGCTGTTTTTT	CASSPPRTGRGELFF
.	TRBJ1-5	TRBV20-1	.	TGCAGTGCGTCGAGCAATCAGCCCCAGCATTTT	CSASSNQPQHF
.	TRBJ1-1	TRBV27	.	TGTGCCAGCAGTTTAGGGACTTTGAACACTGAAGCTTTCTTT	CASSLGTLNTEAFF
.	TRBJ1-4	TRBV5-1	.	TGCGCCAGCAGCTTGGCCGGTCGCTTAAATGAAAAACTGTTTTTT	CASSLAGRLNEKLFF
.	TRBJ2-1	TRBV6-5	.	TGTGCCAGCCGTGTAGGGGATTTCTTCGGTGAGCAGTTCTTC	CASRVGDFFGEQFF
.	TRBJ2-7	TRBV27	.	TGTGCCAGCAGTGCCTACACAGGCCCCTACGAGCAGTACTTC	CASSAYTGPYEQYF
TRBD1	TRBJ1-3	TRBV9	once	TGTGCCAGCAGCGCCTCTTCGACAGGGGGAGGAAACACCATATATTTT	CASSASSTGGGNTIYF
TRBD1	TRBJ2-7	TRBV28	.	TGTGCCAGCAGGTCGACAGGGATCTACGAGCAGTACTTC	CASRSTGIYEQYF
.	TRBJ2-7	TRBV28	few	TGTGCCAGCAGTTCCCAGCCCCCGTGGGAGCAGTACTTC	CASSSQPPWEQYF
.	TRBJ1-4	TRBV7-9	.	TGTGCCAGCAGCCCCGGGGGGCTAGGGGAAAAACTGTTTTTT	CASSPGGLGEKLFF
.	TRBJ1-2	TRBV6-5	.	TGTGCCAGCAGTTACCAGGCTCCTAACTATGGCTACACCTTC	CASSYQAPNYGYTF